This T cell receptor beta chain was recorded in a study of T cells in Graves' hyperthyroidism and ophthalmopathy. Amplification targeted TCR beta CDR3 regions from RNA transcripts. TCR CDR3 underwent first-round RT-PCR with the HTBI primer set. One entry per CDR3 protein results from TCRdb running MiXCR on the multiplex PCR reads. The table lists around 350,000 distinct CDR3 sequences, under 20% of them singletons. The CDR3 length equals 14 residues, ends included. Germline CDR1 MNHNS, CDR2 SASEGT. To note about this clonotype: Since the CDR3 does not end with the conserved phenylalanine or tryptophan, this likely comes from a read error. The DNA is omitted, as the CDR3 cannot be located on it reliably, and the CDR3 follows TCRdb's listing.

The chain carries TRBV6-1 and TRBJ1-5; the table assigns TRBD1, which was not confirmed against the DNA. This receptor was identified in a woman under 30 with Graves' hyperthyroidism. Material for sequencing was blood. Here the CDR3 reads CASSRGVTNQPQQL.